Listed below are T cell receptor beta chains from one sample, sequenced in a study of cytomegalovirus exposure and HLA in healthy donors. The assay was immunoSEQ multiplex PCR, and TCRdb's table has in-frame clones only and misses some. This repertoire shows about 50,000 clones, approximately 72% found once; its top ten account for roughly 9.2%. Specimen: PBMCs. The origin of the receptors is a woman between 50 and 59 years old in good health and CMV-seronegative. The CDR3 runs from the conserved cysteine through the conserved F or W. The order of the fields is D gene, V gene, clone size, J gene, CDR3 DNA, CDR3 protein. A D gene is named only where the DNA matches it firmly. Part of the rows lack a size; the others show once, few, many or a class for expanded clones.

>NA|TRBV5-1|few|TRBJ1-1
TGCGCCAGCAGCGTGTCAGGAACGAACACTGAAGCTTTCTTT
CASSVSGTNTEAFF
>TRBD2|TRBV5-1|few|TRBJ2-2
TGCGCCAGCAGCCCCCAAGCGGGAATGAACACCGGGGAGCTGTTTTTT
CASSPQAGMNTGELFF
>NA|TRBV11-2|NA|TRBJ1-3
TGTGCCAGCAGCTTTGGGACATTCGTTGGAGGAAACACCATATATTTT
CASSFGTFVGGNTIYF
>TRBD1|TRBV5-1|NA|TRBJ2-7
TGCGCCAGCAGCTTACAGACAGGGGATACCTACGAGCAGTACTTC
CASSLQTGDTYEQYF
>TRBD2|TRBV4-3|NA|TRBJ2-2
TGCGCCAGCAGCCAAGACAGGCGGGGGGACACCGGGGAGCTGTTTTTT
CASSQDRRGDTGELFF
>NA|TRBV6-5|few|TRBJ1-2
TGTGCCAGCAGTTATAGCGGGGGGCCTTATGGCTACACCTTC
CASSYSGGPYGYTF
>TRBD2|TRBV6-5|NA|TRBJ2-3
TGTGCCACAGAATCCGGGACTAGTACAGATACGCAGTATTTT
CATESGTSTDTQYF
>NA|TRBV6-1|few|TRBJ1-6
TGTGCCAGCAGGGGGTGGACAAACTATTCACCCCTCCACTTT
CASRGWTNYSPLHF
>NA|TRBV15|NA|TRBJ1-5
TGTGCCACCAGGGGGAGTTATAGCAATCAGCCCCAGCATTTT
CATRGSYSNQPQHF
>NA|TRBV2|NA|TRBJ1-2
TGTGCCAGCAGTGAATTGGCCCATGGCTACACCTTC
CASSELAHGYTF
>TRBD1|TRBV4-3|few|TRBJ1-4
TGCGCCAGCAGCCATAGCCAGGGGGGAAGGGAAAAACTGTTTTTT
CASSHSQGGREKLFF
>TRBD1|TRBV2|NA|TRBJ1-2
TGTGCCAGCAGCCAACGGACAGGGGCTGATGGCTACACCTTC
CASSQRTGADGYTF
>NA|TRBV2|few|TRBJ1-6
TGTGCCAGCCACGGACGGGGATCACCCCTCCACTTT
CASHGRGSPLHF
>TRBD2|TRBV29-1|NA|TRBJ2-7
TGCAGCGCGGGACTAGCGGGAGACGGGTACGAGCAGTACTTC
CSAGLAGDGYEQYF
>NA|TRBV28|NA|TRBJ1-1
TGTGCCAGCAGTAGCGGGGGCACTGAAGCTTTCTTT
CASSSGGTEAFF
>NA|TRBV7-9|NA|TRBJ2-5
TGTGCCAGCAGCTTACAAACGGGTCGGGAGACCCAGTACTTC
CASSLQTGRETQYF
>TRBD1|TRBV28|NA|TRBJ1-4
TGTGCCAGCAGAGGGACAGGGGTTGCTGAAAAACTGTTTTTT
CASRGTGVAEKLFF
>NA|TRBV7-9|NA|TRBJ2-2
TGTGCCAGCAGCTTATTCCTCAACGGGGGAATCGGGGAGCTGTTTTTT
CASSLFLNGGIGELFF
>TRBD2|TRBV5-1|NA|TRBJ2-3
TGCGCCAGCAGCTCCGGGACTAGCGGGGGGGCCACAGATACGCAGTATTTT
CASSSGTSGGATDTQYF
>NA|TRBV7-3|NA|TRBJ2-3
TGTGCCAGCAGCCCCTCGTTTAGCATCGGGACAGATACGCAGTATTTT
CASSPSFSIGTDTQYF
>NA|TRBV29-1|NA|TRBJ2-5
TGCAGCGTTGCCACTGAGCAAGAGACCCAGTACTTC
CSVATEQETQYF
>TRBD1|TRBV9|NA|TRBJ1-1
TGTGCCAGCAGCGTAGGGACAGGGGGCGAAGCTTTCTTT
CASSVGTGGEAFF
>TRBD2|TRBV6-5|NA|TRBJ2-1
TGTGCCAGCAGTTACGGGTGGTCTAGCGGGGCCAATGAGCAGTTCTTC
CASSYGWSSGANEQFF
>TRBD1|TRBV19|NA|TRBJ1-1
TGTGCCAGTAGTACCACGACAGGGGCTGAAGCTTTCTTT
CASSTTTGAEAFF
>NA|TRBV6-6|NA|TRBJ2-1
TGTGCCAGCAGTACCCAGGGAAATGAGCAGTTCTTC
CASSTQGNEQFF
>NA|TRBV7-2|NA|TRBJ1-1
TGTGCCAGCAGCTTGGGGGGGAGGGGGGTGACTGAAGCTTTCTTT
CASSLGGRGVTEAFF
>NA|TRBV28|NA|TRBJ1-6
TGTGCCAGCAGTTTACAGCGAGATAATTCACCCCTCCACTTT
CASSLQRDNSPLHF
>NA|TRBV6-6|NA|TRBJ2-7
TGTGCCAGCAGTTACTCTGGAGACAGCCCCTACGAGCAGTACTTC
CASSYSGDSPYEQYF
>TRBD2|TRBV30|NA|TRBJ2-1
TGTGCCTGGGCGGGGGGATACAATGAGCAGTTCTTC
CAWAGGYNEQFF
>NA|TRBV19|once|TRBJ1-5
TGTGCCAGTAGTAACCGGGGCAATCAGCCCCAGCATTTT
CASSNRGNQPQHF
>NA|TRBV30|NA|TRBJ1-3
TGTGCCTGGAGTGTAGGGCTTATACAGGGTTTACTCCCTGGAAACACCATATATTTT
CAWSVGLIQGLLPGNTIYF
>NA|TRBV2|NA|TRBJ2-7
TGTGCCAGCAGGAGGGGCGGGATCGGTTCCAACGAGCAGTACTTC
CASRRGGIGSNEQYF
>NA|TRBV5-6|NA|TRBJ2-3
TGTGCCAGCAGCTTGGCCAGTAGCACAGATACGCAGTATTTT
CASSLASSTDTQYF
>TRBD1|TRBV6-6|NA|TRBJ1-2
TGTGCCAGCAGTCCCCAGGGGGATGGCTACACCTTC
CASSPQGDGYTF
>TRBD1|TRBV5-1|NA|TRBJ2-7
TGCGCCAGCAGCTCCGACGGACAGGTGGCCGGGCAGTACTTC
CASSSDGQVAGQYF
>NA|TRBV9|NA|TRBJ1-2
TGTGCCAGCAGCACCGGACAAATCCCTAACTATGGCTACACCTTC
CASSTGQIPNYGYTF
>NA|TRBV11-1|few|TRBJ2-2
TGTGCCAGCAGCTTCACAGTAAGCGGGGAGCTGTTTTTT
CASSFTVSGELFF
>NA|TRBV9|NA|TRBJ2-3
TGTGCCAGCAGCGTAGGTCAGGGCACAGATACGCAGTATTTT
CASSVGQGTDTQYF
>NA|TRBV6-5|NA|TRBJ2-5
TGTGCCAGTTCCTCTGGGGGGGAGACCCAGTACTTC
CASSSGGETQYF
>NA|TRBV7-8|NA|TRBJ1-5
TGTGCCAGCAGCTTACAATTCAGGGAGCCCCAGCATTTT
CASSLQFREPQHF